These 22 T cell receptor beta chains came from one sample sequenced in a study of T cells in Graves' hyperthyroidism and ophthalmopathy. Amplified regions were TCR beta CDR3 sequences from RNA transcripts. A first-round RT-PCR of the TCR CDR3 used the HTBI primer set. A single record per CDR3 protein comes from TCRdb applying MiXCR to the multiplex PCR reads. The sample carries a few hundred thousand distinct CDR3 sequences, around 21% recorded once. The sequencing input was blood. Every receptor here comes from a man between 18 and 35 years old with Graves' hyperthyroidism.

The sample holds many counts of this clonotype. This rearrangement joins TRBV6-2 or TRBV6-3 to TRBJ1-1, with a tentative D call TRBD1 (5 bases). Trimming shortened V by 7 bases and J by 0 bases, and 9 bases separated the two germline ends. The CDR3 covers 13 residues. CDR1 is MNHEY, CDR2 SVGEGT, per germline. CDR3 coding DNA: TGTGCCAGCAAATGGACACTGAACACTGAAGCTTTCTTT. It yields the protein CASKWTLNTEAFF.

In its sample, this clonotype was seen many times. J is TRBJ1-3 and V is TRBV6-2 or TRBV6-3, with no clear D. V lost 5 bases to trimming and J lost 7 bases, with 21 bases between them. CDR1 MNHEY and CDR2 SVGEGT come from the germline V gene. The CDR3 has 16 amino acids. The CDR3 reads CASSDGLGYYGNTIYF. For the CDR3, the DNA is TGTGCCAGCAGTGACGGTCTCGGGTACTATGGGAACACCATATATTTT.

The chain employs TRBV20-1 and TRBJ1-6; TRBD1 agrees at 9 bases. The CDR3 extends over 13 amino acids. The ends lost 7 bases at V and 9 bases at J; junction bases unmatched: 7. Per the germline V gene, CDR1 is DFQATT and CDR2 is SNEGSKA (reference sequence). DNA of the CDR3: TGCAGTGGTCTTGGGACAGGGAGTTCACCCCTCCACTTT. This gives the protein CSGLGTGSSPLHF.

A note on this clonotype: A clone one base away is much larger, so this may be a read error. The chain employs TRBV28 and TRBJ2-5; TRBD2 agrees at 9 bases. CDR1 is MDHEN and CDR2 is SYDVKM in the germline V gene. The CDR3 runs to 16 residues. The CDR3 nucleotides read TGTGCCAGCAGCCCCGAAATAGCGGGGGTCCAAGGGACCCAGTACTTC. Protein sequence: CASSPEIAGVQGTQYF.

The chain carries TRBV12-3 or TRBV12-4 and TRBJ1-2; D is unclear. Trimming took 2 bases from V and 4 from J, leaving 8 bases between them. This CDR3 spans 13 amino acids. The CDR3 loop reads CASSLYTPYGYTF. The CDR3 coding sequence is TGTGCCAGCAGTTTATACACCCCCTATGGCTACACCTTC.

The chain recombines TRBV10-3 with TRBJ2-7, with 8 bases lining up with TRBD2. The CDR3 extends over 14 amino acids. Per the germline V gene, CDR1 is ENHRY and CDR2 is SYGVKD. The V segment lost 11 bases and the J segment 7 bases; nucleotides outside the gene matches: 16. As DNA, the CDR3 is TGTGCCGGCGCAGCGGGAGTCCCCGGGGGGGAGCAGTACTTC. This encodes CAGAAGVPGGEQYF.

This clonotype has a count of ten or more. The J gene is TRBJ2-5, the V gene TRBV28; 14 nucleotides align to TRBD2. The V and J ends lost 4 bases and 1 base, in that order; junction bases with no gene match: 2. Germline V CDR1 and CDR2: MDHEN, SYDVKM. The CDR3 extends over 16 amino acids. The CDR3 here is CASSWTSGGPQETQYF. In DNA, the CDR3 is TGTGCCAGCAGTTGGACTAGCGGGGGGCCCCAAGAGACCCAGTACTTC.

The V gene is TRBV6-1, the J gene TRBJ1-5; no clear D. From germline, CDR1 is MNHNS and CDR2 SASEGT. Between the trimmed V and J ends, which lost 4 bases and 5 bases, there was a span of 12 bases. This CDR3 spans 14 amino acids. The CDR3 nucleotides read TGTGCCAGCAGTGCGGACGGCCTTTATCAGCCCCAGCATTTT. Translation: CASSADGLYQPQHF.

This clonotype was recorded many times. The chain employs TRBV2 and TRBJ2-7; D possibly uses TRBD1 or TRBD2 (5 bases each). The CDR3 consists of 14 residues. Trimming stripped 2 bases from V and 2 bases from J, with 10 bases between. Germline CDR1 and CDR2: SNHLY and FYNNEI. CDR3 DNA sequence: TGTGCCAGCAGTGAATGGCAGGGAGCCTACGAGCAGTACTTC. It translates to CASSEWQGAYEQYF.

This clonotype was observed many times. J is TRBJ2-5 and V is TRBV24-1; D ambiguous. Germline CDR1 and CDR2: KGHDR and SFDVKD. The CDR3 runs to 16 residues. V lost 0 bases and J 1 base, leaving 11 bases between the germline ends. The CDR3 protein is CATSDLPRLLQETQYF. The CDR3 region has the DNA TGTGCCACCAGTGATTTGCCCAGGTTACTCCAAGAGACCCAGTACTTC.

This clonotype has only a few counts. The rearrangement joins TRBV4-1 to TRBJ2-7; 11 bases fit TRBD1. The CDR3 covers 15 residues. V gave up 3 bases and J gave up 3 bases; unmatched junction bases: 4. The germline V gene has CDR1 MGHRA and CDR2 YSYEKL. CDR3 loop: CASSHSGTGGYEQYF. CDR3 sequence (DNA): TGCGCCAGCAGCCACTCCGGGACAGGGGGCTACGAGCAGTACTTC.

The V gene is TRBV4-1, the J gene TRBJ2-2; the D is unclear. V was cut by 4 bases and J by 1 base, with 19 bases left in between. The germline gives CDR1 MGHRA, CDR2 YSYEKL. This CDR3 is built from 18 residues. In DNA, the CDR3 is TGCGCCAGCAGCCCAGACCCAGCCGTCCTCGGGAACACCGGGGAGCTGTTTTTT. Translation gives CASSPDPAVLGNTGELFF.

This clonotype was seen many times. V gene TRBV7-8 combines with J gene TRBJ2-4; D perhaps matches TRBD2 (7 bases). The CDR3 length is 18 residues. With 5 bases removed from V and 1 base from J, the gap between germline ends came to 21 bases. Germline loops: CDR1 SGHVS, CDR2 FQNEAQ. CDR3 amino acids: CASSPLIGGAAAKNIQYF. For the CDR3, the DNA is TGTGCCAGCAGCCCCCTAATAGGGGGGGCCGCGGCCAAAAACATTCAGTACTTC.

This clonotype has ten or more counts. The CDR3 loop is CASSLTRQGNGYTF. The DNA for the CDR3 is TGCGCCAGCAGCTTGACCAGACAGGGGAATGGCTACACCTTC. The genes are TRBV5-1 and TRBJ1-2; 8 bases line up with TRBD1. The CDR3 consists of 14 residues. J gave up 6 bases and V 1 base, and 5 bases lay outside the gene matches. Germline V gene sequence: CDR1 SGHRS, CDR2 YFSETQ.

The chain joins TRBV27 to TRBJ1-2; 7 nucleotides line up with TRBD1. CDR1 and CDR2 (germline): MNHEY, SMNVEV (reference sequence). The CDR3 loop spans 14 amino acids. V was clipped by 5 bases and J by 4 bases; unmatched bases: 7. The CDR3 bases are TGTGCCAGCAGTCCCGGGACAGCGCCCTATGGCTACACCTTC. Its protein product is CASSPGTAPYGYTF.

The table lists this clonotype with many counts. The chain's CDR3 is CASSPTKQGNTEAFF. The CDR3 bases are TGTGCCAGCAGCCCAACCAAACAGGGGAACACTGAAGCTTTCTTT. This chain connects TRBV11-2 to TRBJ1-1; maybe TRBD1 (6 bases). The germline V gene has CDR1 SGHAT and CDR2 FQNNGV. With 5 bases removed from V and 1 base from J, the gap between germline ends came to 14 bases. The CDR3 covers 15 residues. Together with reference TRBV11-2 and TRBJ1-1, the CDR3 gives the full variable domain: EAGVAQSPRYKIIEKRQSVAFWCNPISGHATLYWYQQILGQGPKLLIQFQNNGVVDDSQLPKDRFSAERLKGVDSTLKIQPAKLEDSAVYLCASSPTKQGNTEAFFGQGTRLTVV.

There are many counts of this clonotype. This CDR3 reads CASSLDGGRQPQHF. The CDR3 region has the DNA TGTGCCAGCAGTTTAGACGGGGGCCGACAGCCCCAGCATTTT. The chain joins TRBV12-3 or TRBV12-4 to TRBJ1-5; a possible D gene is TRBD1 (6 bases). V lost 1 base, J lost 7 bases, and 11 bases lay in between. The CDR3 spans 14 residues.

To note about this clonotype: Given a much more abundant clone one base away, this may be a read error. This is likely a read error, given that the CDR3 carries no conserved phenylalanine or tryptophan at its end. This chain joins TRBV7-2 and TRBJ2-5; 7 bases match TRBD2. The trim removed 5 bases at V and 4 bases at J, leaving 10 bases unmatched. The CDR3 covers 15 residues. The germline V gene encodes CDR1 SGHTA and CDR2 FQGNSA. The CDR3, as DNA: TGTGCCAGCAGCCCTACGGGGGGTAGAGTAGAGACCCAGTACCTC. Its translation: CASSPTGGRVETQYL.

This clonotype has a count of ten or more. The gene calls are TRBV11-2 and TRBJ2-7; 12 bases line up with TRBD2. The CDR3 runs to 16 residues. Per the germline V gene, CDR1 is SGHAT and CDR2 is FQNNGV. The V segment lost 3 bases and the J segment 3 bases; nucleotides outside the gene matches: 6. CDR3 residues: CASSLGLAGPFYEQYF. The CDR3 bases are TGTGCCAGCAGCTTGGGACTAGCGGGCCCCTTCTACGAGCAGTACTTC. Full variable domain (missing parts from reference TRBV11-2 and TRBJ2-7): EAGVAQSPRYKIIEKRQSVAFWCNPISGHATLYWYQQILGQGPKLLIQFQNNGVVDDSQLPKDRFSAERLKGVDSTLKIQPAKLEDSAVYLCASSLGLAGPFYEQYFGPGTRLTVT.

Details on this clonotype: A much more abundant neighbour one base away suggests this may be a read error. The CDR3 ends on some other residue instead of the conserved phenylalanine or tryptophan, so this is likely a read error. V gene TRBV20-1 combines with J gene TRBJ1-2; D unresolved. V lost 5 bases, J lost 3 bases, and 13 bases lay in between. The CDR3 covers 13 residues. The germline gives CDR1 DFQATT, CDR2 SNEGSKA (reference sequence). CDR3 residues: CSAPDSRDYGYTL. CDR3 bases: TGCAGTGCTCCGGATTCGCGGGACTATGGCTACACCCTC.

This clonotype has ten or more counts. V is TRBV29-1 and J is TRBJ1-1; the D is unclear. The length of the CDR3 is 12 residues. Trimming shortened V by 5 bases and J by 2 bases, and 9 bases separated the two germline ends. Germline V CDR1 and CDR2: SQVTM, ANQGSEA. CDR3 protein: CSVSSGNTEAFF. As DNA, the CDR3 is TGCAGCGTTTCGTCGGGAAACACTGAAGCTTTCTTT. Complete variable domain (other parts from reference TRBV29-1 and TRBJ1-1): SAVISQKPSRDICQRGTSLTIQCQVDSQVTMMFWYRQQPGQSLTLIATANQGSEATYESGFVIDKFPISRPNLTFSTLTVSNMSPEDSSIYLCSVSSGNTEAFFGQGTRLTVV.

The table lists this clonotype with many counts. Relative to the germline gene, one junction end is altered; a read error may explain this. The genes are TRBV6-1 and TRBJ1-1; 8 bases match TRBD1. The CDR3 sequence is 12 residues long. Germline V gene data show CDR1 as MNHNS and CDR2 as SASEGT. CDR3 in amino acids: CASRPDRAKLLF. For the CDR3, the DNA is TGTGCCAGCCGCCCGGACAGGGCCAAGCTTCTCTTT.